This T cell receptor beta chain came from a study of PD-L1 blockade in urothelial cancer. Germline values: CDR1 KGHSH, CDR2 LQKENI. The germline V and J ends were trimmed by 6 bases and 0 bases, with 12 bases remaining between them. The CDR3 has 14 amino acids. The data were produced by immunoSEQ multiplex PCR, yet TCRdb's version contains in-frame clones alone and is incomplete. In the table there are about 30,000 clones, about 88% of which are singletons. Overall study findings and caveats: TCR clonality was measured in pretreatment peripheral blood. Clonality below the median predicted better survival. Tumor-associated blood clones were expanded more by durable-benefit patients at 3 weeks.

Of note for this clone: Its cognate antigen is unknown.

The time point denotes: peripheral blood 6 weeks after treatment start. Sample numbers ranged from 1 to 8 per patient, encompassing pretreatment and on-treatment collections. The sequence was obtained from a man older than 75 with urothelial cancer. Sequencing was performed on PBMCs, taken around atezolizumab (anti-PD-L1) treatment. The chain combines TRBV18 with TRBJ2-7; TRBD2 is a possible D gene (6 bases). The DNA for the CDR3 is TGTGCCAGCTCTCGTGGGACTGACTCCTACGAGCAGTACTTC. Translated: CASSRGTDSYEQYF. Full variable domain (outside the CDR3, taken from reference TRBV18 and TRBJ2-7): NAGVMQNPRHLVRRRGQEARLRCSPMKGHSHVYWYRQLPEEGLKFMVYLQKENIIDESGMPKERFSAEFPKEGPSILRIQQVVRGDSAAYFCASSRGTDSYEQYFGPGTRLTVT.